This T cell receptor (beta chain) was documented in a study of patients and donors after allogeneic stem cell transplantation. TCRdb re-derived calls from the RT-PCR reads in MiXCR, one entry per CDR3 protein. The sample holds some 150,000 distinct CDR3 sequences; over 30% are singletons and the top ten take 50%. This clonotype was seen a few times. The TCR originated in a human donor who was either an allogeneic HSCT recipient or a stem cell or donor lymphocyte infusion donor (not recorded which). It is not recorded whose cells these are; they may come from a transplant donor. What was sequenced was blood, either unsorted or a sorted T cell fraction (not recorded which).

CDR3 residues: CASSLSGTANSPLHF. CDR3 DNA sequence: TGTGCCAGCAGCCTTTCCGGGACGGCAAATTCACCCCTCCACTTT. This chain connects TRBV3-1 to TRBJ1-6, with D possibly matching TRBD1 (5 bases). Per germline, CDR1 LGHDT and CDR2 YNNKEL (reference sequence). The length of the CDR3 is 15 residues. V was shortened by 4 bases and J by 7 bases, with 14 bases between the two germline ends.